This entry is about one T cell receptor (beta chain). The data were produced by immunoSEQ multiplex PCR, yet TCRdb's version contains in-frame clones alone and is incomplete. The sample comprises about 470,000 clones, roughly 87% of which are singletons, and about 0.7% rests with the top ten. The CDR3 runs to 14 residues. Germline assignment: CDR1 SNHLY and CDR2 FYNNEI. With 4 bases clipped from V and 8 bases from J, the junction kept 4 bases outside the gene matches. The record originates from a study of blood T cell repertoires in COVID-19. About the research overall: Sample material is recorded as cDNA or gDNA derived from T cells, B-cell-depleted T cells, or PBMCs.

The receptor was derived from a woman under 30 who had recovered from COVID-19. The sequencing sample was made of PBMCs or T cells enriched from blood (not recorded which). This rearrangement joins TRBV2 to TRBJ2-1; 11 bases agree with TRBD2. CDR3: CASSVAGGPDEQFF. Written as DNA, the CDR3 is TGTGCCAGCAGTGTAGCGGGGGGGCCTGATGAGCAGTTCTTC.